Listed below are T cell receptor beta chains from one sample, sequenced in a study of CD8+CD57+ T cells in acquired aplastic anemia. In TCRdb, the reads were re-called with MiXCR into one record per CDR3 protein. The data hold over 150,000 distinct CDR3 sequences, with less than 65% observed a single time. The material sequenced was sorted CD4+, CD8+, or CD8+CD57+ T cells (not recorded which) from PBMCs. All receptors come from a human donor in good health, serving as a control. Both conserved end residues are part of each CDR3. The D gene is left open where the match is weak. Some rows have no size entry. The others give once, few or many, or a class for an expanded clone.

V gene: TRBV5-1; clone size: .; D gene: .; J gene: TRBJ1-2; CDR3 protein: CASSKGGDGYTF; CDR3 DNA: TGCGCCAGCAGCAAGGGAGGGGATGGCTACACCTTC
V gene: TRBV20-1; clone size: many; D gene: TRBD1; J gene: TRBJ1-5; CDR3 protein: CSAVQGVSGQPQHF; CDR3 DNA: TGCAGTGCTGTACAGGGGGTATCGGGTCAGCCCCAGCATTTT
V gene: TRBV20-1; clone size: many; D gene: .; J gene: TRBJ1-1; CDR3 protein: CSARVYYSSTEAFF; CDR3 DNA: TGCAGTGCTAGAGTATACTATTCGAGCACTGAAGCTTTCTTT
V gene: TRBV5-1; clone size: .; D gene: .; J gene: TRBJ1-2; CDR3 protein: CASSPQGGEGGYTF; CDR3 DNA: TGCGCCAGCAGCCCACAGGGTGGGGAAGGAGGCTACACCTTC
V gene: TRBV19; clone size: once; D gene: .; J gene: TRBJ1-6; CDR3 protein: CASSIDGGSGSPLHF; CDR3 DNA: TGTGCCAGTAGTATAGACGGGGGTAGTGGTTCACCCCTCCACTTT
V gene: TRBV2; clone size: .; D gene: TRBD2; J gene: TRBJ2-3; CDR3 protein: CASSGASGRTDTQYF; CDR3 DNA: TGTGCCAGCAGTGGGGCTAGCGGGAGAACAGATACGCAGTATTTT
V gene: TRBV4-1; clone size: .; D gene: TRBD1; J gene: TRBJ2-5; CDR3 protein: CASRQGSETQYF; CDR3 DNA: TGCGCCAGCAGACAGGGGAGCGAGACCCAGTACTTC
V gene: TRBV9; clone size: many; D gene: .; J gene: TRBJ2-7; CDR3 protein: CASSVAGGGGGAYEQYF; CDR3 DNA: TGTGCCAGCAGCGTCGCCGGAGGGGGGGGTGGTGCCTACGAGCAGTACTTC
V gene: TRBV7-8; clone size: many; D gene: TRBD1; J gene: TRBJ1-5; CDR3 protein: CASSFVTWGTGTAHQPQHF; CDR3 DNA: TGTGCCAGCAGCTTCGTGACGTGGGGGACCGGGACAGCACATCAGCCCCAGCATTTT
V gene: TRBV28; clone size: .; D gene: TRBD1; J gene: TRBJ1-6; CDR3 protein: CASSSPTGTGYSPLHF; CDR3 DNA: TGTGCCAGCAGTTCCCCGACAGGGACAGGCTACTCACCCCTCCACTTT
V gene: TRBV6-2/TRBV6-3; clone size: .; D gene: TRBD2; J gene: TRBJ2-5; CDR3 protein: CASSYGTSGVETQYF; CDR3 DNA: TGTGCCAGCAGTTACGGGACTAGCGGGGTAGAGACCCAGTACTTC
V gene: TRBV19; clone size: .; D gene: TRBD1; J gene: TRBJ1-2; CDR3 protein: CASSEGQLNYGYTF; CDR3 DNA: TGTGCCAGTAGTGAGGGACAGCTCAACTATGGCTACACCTTC
V gene: TRBV29-1; clone size: many; D gene: .; J gene: TRBJ2-3; CDR3 protein: CSADTGFADTQYF; CDR3 DNA: TGCAGCGCAGACACGGGATTTGCAGATACGCAGTATTTT
V gene: TRBV20-1; clone size: many; D gene: .; J gene: TRBJ1-1; CDR3 protein: CSARPGGGNTEAFF; CDR3 DNA: TGCAGTGCTAGACCCGGGGGGGGGAACACTGAAGCTTTCTTT
V gene: TRBV13; clone size: .; D gene: .; J gene: TRBJ2-6; CDR3 protein: CASRIGEGTSGANVLTF; CDR3 DNA: TGTGCCAGCAGAATAGGGGAAGGGACTTCAGGGGCCAACGTCCTGACTTTC
V gene: TRBV7-3; clone size: .; D gene: .; J gene: TRBJ1-4; CDR3 protein: CASSLDTLGKLFF; CDR3 DNA: TGTGCCAGCAGCTTAGATACACTCGGAAAACTGTTTTTT
V gene: TRBV6-5; clone size: many; D gene: TRBD1; J gene: TRBJ2-7; CDR3 protein: CASSDRETPEYF; CDR3 DNA: TGTGCCAGCAGTGACAGGGAGACGCCAGAGTACTTC
V gene: TRBV20-1; clone size: .; D gene: .; J gene: TRBJ1-6; CDR3 protein: CSASLQELSSYNSPLHF; CDR3 DNA: TGCAGTGCTAGCCTTCAAGAACTCAGCTCCTATAATTCACCCCTCCACTTT
V gene: TRBV20-1; clone size: many; D gene: TRBD1; J gene: TRBJ2-7; CDR3 protein: CSVGTASYEQYF; CDR3 DNA: TGCAGTGTTGGGACAGCGAGCTACGAGCAGTACTTC
V gene: TRBV7-7; clone size: .; D gene: .; J gene: TRBJ1-1; CDR3 protein: CASSLMEGTEAFF; CDR3 DNA: TGTGCCAGCAGCTTAATGGAGGGGACTGAAGCTTTCTTT
V gene: TRBV24-1; clone size: .; D gene: .; J gene: TRBJ1-6; CDR3 protein: CATSEAGNSPLHF; CDR3 DNA: TGTGCCACCAGTGAGGCGGGGAATTCACCCCTCCACTTT
V gene: TRBV19; clone size: many; D gene: TRBD2; J gene: TRBJ2-3; CDR3 protein: CATRGGKTDTQYF; CDR3 DNA: TGTGCCACCCGGGGGGGTAAGACAGATACGCAGTATTTT
V gene: TRBV7-9; clone size: .; D gene: .; J gene: TRBJ2-2; CDR3 protein: CASSLVTVTNTGELFF; CDR3 DNA: TGTGCCAGCAGCTTGGTGACAGTTACCAACACCGGGGAGCTGTTTTTT
V gene: TRBV7-2; clone size: .; D gene: .; J gene: TRBJ2-1; CDR3 protein: CASSPGGIYNEQFF; CDR3 DNA: TGTGCCAGCAGTCCAGGGGGGATCTACAATGAGCAGTTCTTC
V gene: TRBV9; clone size: few; D gene: .; J gene: TRBJ2-7; CDR3 protein: CASSVGAGASYEQYF; CDR3 DNA: TGTGCCAGCAGCGTAGGGGCGGGGGCCTCCTACGAGCAGTACTTC
V gene: TRBV12-3/TRBV12-4; clone size: .; D gene: .; J gene: TRBJ2-5; CDR3 protein: CASSLVRGIQETQYF; CDR3 DNA: TGTGCCAGCAGTTTAGTCAGGGGAATACAAGAGACCCAGTACTTC
V gene: TRBV20-1; clone size: many; D gene: .; J gene: TRBJ1-4; CDR3 protein: CSARPAGEKLFF; CDR3 DNA: TGCAGTGCTAGACCGGCGGGTGAAAAACTGTTTTTT
V gene: TRBV29-1; clone size: .; D gene: TRBD1; J gene: TRBJ1-2; CDR3 protein: CSARDRGQNGYSF; CDR3 DNA: TGCAGCGCCCGGGACAGGGGGCAAAATGGCTACAGCTTC
V gene: TRBV9; clone size: many; D gene: .; J gene: TRBJ2-2; CDR3 protein: CASSVGLAGQGYTGELFF; CDR3 DNA: TGTGCCAGCAGCGTAGGTTTAGCGGGACAGGGTTACACCGGGGAGCTGTTTTTT